A single sample gave rise to the 27 T cell receptor beta chains below, sequenced in a study of neoadjuvant anti-PD-1 for oral cavity cancer. Time point denoted: after neoadjuvant nivolumab, at surgical resection. Measured with immunoSEQ multiplex PCR; TCRdb has only the in-frame clones, and not every one. The sample includes roughly 13,000 clones, 70% to 85% of them seen just once. Source: PBMCs, taken after nivolumab (anti-PD-1) treatment. The receptors shown here come from a person aged 35-79 years with oral cavity squamous cell carcinoma.

The rearrangement joins TRBV30 to TRBJ2-3; maybe TRBD2 (5 bases). V was clipped by 1 base and J by 0 bases, with 14 bases between them. CDR3 length: 16 amino acids. Per germline, CDR1 GTSNPN and CDR2 SVGIG (reference sequence). CDR3 residues: CAWSAPTDSSTDTQYF. The DNA for the CDR3 is TGTGCCTGGAGTGCCCCGACGGACTCGAGCACAGATACGCAGTATTTT. Looking up the rest from reference TRBV30 and TRBJ2-3 gives the full variable domain: SQTIHQWPATLVQPVGSPLSLECTVEGTSNPNLYWYRQAAGRGLQLLFYSVGIGQISSEVPQNLSASRPQDRQFILSSKKLLLSDSGFYLCAWSAPTDSSTDTQYFGPGTRLTVL.

This clone has only a few counts. The J gene is TRBJ2-2, the V gene TRBV6-4; 12 bases fit TRBD2. Per the germline V gene, CDR1 is MRHNA and CDR2 is SNTAGT. Trimming at V came to 0 bases and at J to 5 bases, leaving 1 base not matched to a gene. The CDR3 totals 16 residues. Written as DNA, the CDR3 is TGTGCCAGCAGTGACTCGGGGACTAGCGGGACCGGGGAGCTGTTTTTT. Protein sequence: CASSDSGTSGTGELFF.

The chain combines TRBV28 with TRBJ1-2; D remains unclear. Germline V gene lookup returns CDR1 MDHEN and CDR2 SYDVKM. The length of the CDR3 is 15 residues. V was pared by 8 bases and J by 4 bases, with 20 bases between. The CDR3 here is CASSPRGFMFYGYTF. In DNA, the CDR3 is TGTGCCAGCTCCCCTCGGGGTTTTATGTTCTATGGCTACACCTTC.

This chain connects TRBV7-9 to TRBJ1-3; 10 nucleotides agree with TRBD1. CDR3 size: 14 residues. Per the germline V gene, CDR1 is SEHNR and CDR2 is FQNEAQ (reference sequence). After removal of 5 bases from V and 6 bases from J, the junction contained 4 bases not matched to a gene. CDR3 coding DNA: TGTGCCAGCAGCCTTGGACAGGGGGAAAACACCATATATTTT. Its translation: CASSLGQGENTIYF.

The V gene is TRBV5-1, the J gene TRBJ1-2; 7 bases align to TRBD1. The CDR3 consists of 15 residues. The junction had 6 bases not matched to a gene; V was cut back by 2 bases and J by 2 bases. The germline V gene encodes CDR1 SGHRS and CDR2 YFSETQ. CDR3 in DNA: TGCGCCAGCAGCTTCACCGCGACAGGGAACTATGGCTACACCTTC. Protein: CASSFTATGNYGYTF.

The sample holds one count of this clone. The chain carries TRBV4-2 and TRBJ2-1; 7 positions match TRBD1. Germline V lookup: CDR1 LGHNA, CDR2 YNFKEQ. The CDR3 contains 17 residues. The V gene end was trimmed by 0 bases and the J gene end by 6 bases; junction bases not matched to a gene: 11. The CDR3 DNA reads TGTGCCAGCAGCCAAGATCCCGCCGGACAGGTCTTCAATGAGCAGTTCTTC. Encoded protein: CASSQDPAGQVFNEQFF.

The V call is TRBV5-4, the J call TRBJ1-2, with 10 nucleotides matching TRBD1. This CDR3 contains 14 residues. V lost 4 bases and J lost 4; bases outside the gene matches: 4. Germline V gene sequence: CDR1 SGHNT, CDR2 YYREEE (reference sequence). The CDR3 region is CASSPDRGFYGYTF. CDR3 nucleotides: TGTGCCAGCAGCCCGGACAGGGGGTTCTATGGCTACACCTTC.

The chain recombines TRBV28 with TRBJ1-4, with unresolved D. The CDR3 is 12 residues long. From germline, CDR1 is MDHEN and CDR2 SYDVKM. Trimming stripped 3 bases from V and 4 bases from J, with 3 bases between. The CDR3 is CASSFHNEKLFF. In DNA, the CDR3 is TGTGCCAGCAGTTTCCATAATGAAAAACTGTTTTTT.

In its sample, this clone was seen a few times. This chain joins TRBV7-8 and TRBJ2-7; D remains unclear. Between the trimmed V and J ends, which lost 1 base and 2 bases, there was a span of 9 bases. The CDR3 sequence is 14 residues long. Germline V gives CDR1 SGHVS, CDR2 FQNEAQ. CDR3: CASSLGRRTYEQYF. The CDR3 DNA reads TGTGCCAGCAGCTTAGGCCGGCGAACCTACGAGCAGTACTTC. The variable domain in full, completed from reference TRBV7-8 and TRBJ2-7, reads GAGVSQSPRYKVAKRGQDVALRCDPISGHVSLFWYQQALGQGPEFLTYFQNEAQLDKSGLPSDRFFAERPEGSVSTLKIQRTQQEDSAVYLCASSLGRRTYEQYFGPGTRLTVT.

This sequence joins TRBV19 and TRBJ1-2; D unclear. The CDR3 has 14 residues. The V gene's germline CDR1 is LNHDA and CDR2 SQIVND (reference sequence). Trimming removed 7 bases at V and 8 bases at J, with 20 bases between. The CDR3 sequence is CASKARPDSSGYTF. The CDR3 DNA sequence: TGTGCCAGTAAGGCCCGCCCGGACTCGTCGGGCTACACCTTC.

The rearrangement links TRBV9 to TRBJ1-1, with D tentatively TRBD1 (5 bases). The V gene lost 1 base and the J gene lost 4 bases, with 17 bases spanning the gap. The germline V gene encodes CDR1 SGDLS and CDR2 YYNGEE. The CDR3 runs to 16 residues. As DNA, the CDR3 is TGTGCCAGCAGCGTAAACCCCCAGGGAAGGACCACTGAAGCTTTCTTT. This codes for CASSVNPQGRTTEAFF.

The chain employs TRBV5-1 and TRBJ2-1; 13 positions match TRBD2. CDR3 length: 16 residues. Germline V gives CDR1 SGHRS, CDR2 YFSETQ. V shed 3 bases, J shed 4 bases, and the junction held 4 bases outside the gene matches. The CDR3 nucleotides are TGCGCCAGCAGCTCGGGACTAGCGGGGAGATACAATGAGCAGTTCTTC. This translates into CASSSGLAGRYNEQFF.

This chain uses TRBV6-4 with TRBJ1-1, with 10 bases lining up with TRBD1. The J segment lost 4 bases and the V segment lost 8 bases, leaving 4 bases of the junction unmatched. The CDR3 loop spans 13 amino acids. Germline V CDR1 and CDR2: MRHNA, SNTAGT. CDR3 region: CASGTGDSTEAFF. The CDR3 region has the DNA TGTGCCAGCGGGACAGGGGATAGCACTGAAGCTTTCTTT.

This clone was observed a handful of times. The chain carries TRBV27 and TRBJ2-1, with 15 bases aligning to TRBD2. Germline lookup yields CDR1 MNHEY and CDR2 SMNVEV (reference sequence). J lost 14 bases, V lost 4 bases, and 18 bases had no gene match. The CDR3 totals 18 residues. CDR3 in amino acids: CASSSINRGLAGGGVEFF. The CDR3 DNA reads TGTGCCAGCAGTTCCATCAATAGGGGACTAGCGGGAGGTGGGGTGGAGTTCTTC.

The V call is TRBV2, the J call TRBJ2-2; D may be TRBD2 (6 bases). This CDR3 spans 12 amino acids. CDR1 SNHLY and CDR2 FYNNEI come from the germline V gene. Trimming removed 7 bases at V and 6 bases at J, with 9 bases between. The CDR3 sequence is CASTRESGELFF. DNA for the CDR3: TGTGCCAGCACCCGGGAGTCCGGGGAGCTGTTTTTT.

The J gene is TRBJ1-2, the V gene TRBV28; possible D gene TRBD1, 6 bases. The germline CDR1 and CDR2 sequences are MDHEN and SYDVKM. The V and J ends lost 3 bases and 2 bases respectively, with 10 bases between them. The CDR3 covers 14 residues. This chain's CDR3 is CASSFAGGNYGYTF. CDR3 DNA sequence: TGTGCCAGCAGTTTTGCGGGGGGCAACTATGGCTACACCTTC.

This clone appeared once. V usage is TRBV7-3 and J usage is TRBJ1-5, with a possible D match to TRBD1 (6 bases). The ends were cut back, 1 base at V and 4 bases at J, with 17 bases in the middle. The CDR3 runs 17 residues. Germline V gives CDR1 SGHTA, CDR2 FQGTGA. The CDR3 loop is CASSLRGDIASNQPQHF. CDR3 in DNA: TGTGCCAGCAGCTTAAGAGGGGACATCGCCTCTAATCAGCCCCAGCATTTT.

The V call is TRBV6-6, the J call TRBJ2-1, with TRBD2 matching 10 bases. The V gene's germline CDR1 is MNHNY and CDR2 SVGAGI (reference sequence). The CDR3 contains 16 residues. The ends lost 6 bases at V and 7 bases at J; junction bases unmatched: 12. The DNA of the CDR3 is TGTGCCAGCAGCCACGGGGGGACTAGCGATTTTAATGAGCAGTTCTTC. Translation gives CASSHGGTSDFNEQFF.

This sequence joins TRBV5-6 and TRBJ1-2; D perhaps matches TRBD1 (6 bases). CDR1 and CDR2 from the germline V gene are SGHDT and YYEEEE. The CDR3 is 12 residues long. V was pared by 4 bases and J by 8 bases, with 12 bases between. The CDR3 DNA reads TGTGCCAGCAGCCCGCACAGGGAAGGCTACACCTTC. This codes for CASSPHREGYTF.

This clone has more than one count but fewer than ten. This chain uses TRBV6-1 with TRBJ1-1; 7 positions match TRBD1. CDR1 is MNHNS and CDR2 is SASEGT in the germline V gene. V dropped 4 bases and J dropped 9; count of bases not matched to a gene: 8. This CDR3 has 13 amino acids. The CDR3 loop reads CASSGLRQGKAFF. The CDR3 bases are TGTGCCAGCAGTGGATTACGACAGGGTAAAGCTTTCTTT.

The chain's CDR3 is CASSPPKKDRVPGELFF. CDR3 nucleotide sequence: TGTGCCAGCAGCCCACCAAAAAAGGACAGGGTACCCGGGGAGCTGTTTTTT. The chain employs TRBV7-6 and TRBJ2-2; 8 bases are a match to TRBD1. V lost 5 bases and J lost 6; bases outside the gene matches: 14. The CDR3 is 17 residues long. Germline lookup yields CDR1 SGHVS and CDR2 FNYEAQ. Using reference TRBV7-6 and TRBJ2-2 for the parts outside the CDR3, the full variable domain is GAGVSQSPRYKVTKRGQDVALRCDPISGHVSLYWYRQALGQGPEFLTYFNYEAQQDKSGLPNDRFSAERPEGSISTLTIQRTEQRDSAMYRCASSPPKKDRVPGELFFGEGSRLTVL.

The chain combines TRBV14 with TRBJ2-1, with 9 bases aligning to TRBD1. Germline V lookup: CDR1 SGHDN, CDR2 FVKESK. This CDR3 has 14 residues. V gave up 5 bases and J gave up 14 bases; unmatched junction bases: 13. CDR3 sequence (DNA): TGTGCCAGCAGCGAAGGGGTCCGACAGGGGGACGAGTTCTTC. It yields the protein CASSEGVRQGDEFF. Variable domain in full (rest from reference TRBV14 and TRBJ2-1): EAGVTQFPSHSVIEKGQTVTLRCDPISGHDNLYWYRRVMGKEIKFLLHFVKESKQDESGMPNNRFLAERTGGTYSTLKVQPAELEDSGVYFCASSEGVRQGDEFFGPGTRLTVL.

The V call is TRBV28, the J call TRBJ2-5; D possibly uses TRBD1 or TRBD2 (5 bases each). The CDR3 runs to 13 residues. Germline V gene lookup returns CDR1 MDHEN and CDR2 SYDVKM. Trimming took 10 bases from V and 5 from J, leaving 17 bases between them. CDR3 coding DNA: TGTGCCACCATCGACGGGGCACACGAGACCCAGTACTTC. It is translated as CATIDGAHETQYF.

The chain carries TRBV28 and TRBJ1-2; TRBD1 might be the D (5 bases). The CDR3 contains 13 residues. The V gene's germline CDR1 is MDHEN and CDR2 SYDVKM. The V and J ends lost 3 bases and 5 bases respectively, with 10 bases between them. CDR3 amino acids: CASSFLGTYGYTF. In DNA form, the CDR3 reads TGTGCCAGCAGTTTTTTAGGGACTTATGGCTACACCTTC.

Only a few counts were recorded for this clone. The chain has TRBV2 and TRBJ1-1; D is possibly TRBD1 (5 bases). The V gene lost 6 bases and the J gene lost 5 bases, with 10 bases spanning the gap. Germline loops: CDR1 SNHLY, CDR2 FYNNEI. CDR3 length equals 12 residues. DNA of the CDR3: TGTGCCAGCAGGCAACAGGTAACTGAAGCTTTCTTT. Translated: CASRQQVTEAFF.

The V call is TRBV7-8, the J call TRBJ2-7, with D maybe TRBD2 (6 bases). The CDR3 contains 15 residues. Per the germline V gene, CDR1 is SGHVS and CDR2 is FQNEAQ. V was shortened by 1 base and J by 0 bases, with 10 bases between the two germline ends. CDR3 in DNA: TGTGCCAGCAGCTTAGACGGACTATTCTCCTACGAGCAGTACTTC. Translating gives CASSLDGLFSYEQYF.

The chain combines TRBV9 with TRBJ2-3; 8 nucleotides match TRBD2. This CDR3 has 15 amino acids. V shed 0 bases, J shed 2 bases, and the junction held 2 bases outside the gene matches. The germline V gene encodes CDR1 SGDLS and CDR2 YYNGEE. The CDR3 nucleotides read TGTGCCAGCAGCGTAGACGGGAGGGTCACAGATACGCAGTATTTT. It translates to CASSVDGRVTDTQYF.